This T cell receptor beta chain was sequenced in a study of shared clonotypes between healthy human individuals. Study-wide findings and caveats: Genetic and exposure-history diversity was limited by the small donor number. About 5% was the fraction of naive CD4 clonotypes found shared across a handful of donors.

On sorted subsets, replicate PCRs used approximately 190 ng DNA, or 27,000 or so T cell genomes. The data were produced by immunoSEQ multiplex PCR, yet TCRdb's version contains in-frame clones alone and is incomplete. The data contain about 980,000 clones, approximately 76% of them singletons. The CDR3 sequence is 18 residues long. The V gene end was trimmed by 5 bases and the J gene end by 1 base; junction bases not matched to a gene: 7. Germline V CDR1 and CDR2: MNHEY, SMNVEV (reference sequence). Worth noting for this clone: Antigen specificity is unknown.

The TCR comes from a man between 18 and 29 years old in good health. J is TRBJ1-6 and V is TRBV27; 11 bases fit TRBD1. The material sequenced was memory CD4+ T cells sorted from blood. Subset of the sample: CD45RA-negative fraction. The CDR3 protein is CASSHRTGGASYNSPLHF. CDR3 in DNA: TGTGCCAGCAGTCATCGGACAGGGGGCGCGTCCTATAATTCACCCCTCCACTTT.